What follows describes a single T cell receptor (beta chain). What it binds is not known. Method: immunoSEQ multiplex PCR; TCRdb's copy keeps in-frame clones and lacks some. The repertoire holds 2,500,000 or so clones, 90% to 95% seen once, with about 0.34% in the top ten. The entry originates in a study of shared clonotypes between healthy human individuals. At the level of the study: Ranging from 18 to 49 in age, donors were two women and a few men. Study-level findings and limits: In four donors, about 5% of naive CD4 clonotypes appeared in common.

The specimen was naive CD4+ T cells from PBMCs. The subset was: CD45RA+ positively selected. This sequence originates from a man between 18 and 35 years old in good health. Some clones in this sample may be carry-over from other donors' samples.

CDR3 in DNA: TGTGCCAGCATATTGAGCAGAAACACCGGGGAGCTGTTTTTT. Amino acid sequence: CASILSRNTGELFF. The chain combines TRBV6-1 with TRBJ2-2; no firm D call. Germline V gene lookup returns CDR1 MNHNS and CDR2 SASEGT. This CDR3 has 14 residues. With 7 bases removed from V and 2 bases from J, the gap between germline ends came to 11 bases.